This T cell receptor (beta chain) was recorded in a study of cytomegalovirus exposure and HLA in healthy donors (TCRdb year 2017). Turning to the overall study: An earlier analysis of about 530 of the donors reported approximately 300 Gb of sequence data and 117 million unique TCR beta sequences obtained from roughly 170 million T cells. Approximately 300 gigabases of sequencing data and approximately 84 million unique TCR sequences were included in an early release covering under 650 HLA-typed donors. Of the 398 genotyped donors, roughly 80% were placed in the genetic ancestry cluster associated with self-reported Caucasian donors. The aim of the study was to test whether cataloging public T cell receptors could identify signatures of past pathogen exposure. Using immunosequencing, the study profiled T cell repertoires from 500 to 800 subjects and related those repertoires to cytomegalovirus serostatus. In addition to the first cohort of 650 to 750 subjects, a separate validation cohort of approximately 110 different subjects was used. To predict cytomegalovirus infection status, the study combined high-throughput TCR immunosequencing, statistical association of individual TCRs with disease status, and machine learning. A later analysis re-examined previously published TCR beta repertoires from more than 550 donors and added high-resolution HLA genotyping to investigate patterns of TCR occurrence. The later analysis used no new phenotypic data to find candidate immune exposures, relying instead on TCR beta sequences and their occurrence across donors. To decide whether each TCR beta V gene segment behaved as functional or pseudogenic, an earlier analysis of some 600 of the donors relied on high-throughput TCR beta sequencing. Donor age, sex, ethnicity and CMV serostatus were compiled alongside the repertoire data. Genome-wide SNP genotypes for about 55% of the roughly 670 donors were used in a later genetic analysis, which treated that subset as a discovery cohort. All discovery cohort repertoires had been generated on a single sequencing platform. Class I and class II HLA loci were covered by the typing at four-digit resolution. Typing coverage varied by locus: about 620-630 donors for A, B, C, DRB1 and DQB1; roughly 560 for DQA1; about 590 for DPA1; approximately 490 for DPB1. Because of strong linkage in the cohort, five DR-DQ haplotypes were treated as single units for association and clustering. Among under 450 genotyped donors of the cohort, an average of approximately 240,000 unique TCR beta nucleotide sequences were sequenced per donor, around 20% of them non-productive. Study-level results and caveats: In an earlier analysis of some 500 of the donors, most TCR beta V segments were observed in productive rearrangements about 90% or about 30% of the time, broadly matching IMGT annotations. A further reported finding was that TCR beta sequences accurately predicted the HLA-A and HLA-B alleles for most subjects in the first cohort. A later analysis found that most CMV-associated TCR beta chains appeared HLA-restricted, with HLA associations seemingly driven largely by CMV exposure. When HLA alleles, especially DR and DQ, strongly co-occurred, attributing TCR associations to individual alleles was difficult. In a later analysis, HLA-associated TCR beta chains were found to be more clonally expanded and to have lower generation probabilities than equally common non-associated chains. CMV serostatus was the only immune exposure information available for the cohort. Seventeen rarely observed V segments, including chromosome 9 orphons, were excluded from the earlier analysis of just under 600 of the donors because counts were too low. According to a later analysis, parvovirus B19, influenza, CMV and Epstein-Barr virus appeared linked to several top co-occurrence clusters. A later genetic analysis associated a missense DCLRE1C variant with V-gene and J-gene trimming of TCR beta chains, and an independent cohort replicated the association. According to a later genetic analysis, donors in an Asian-associated ancestry cluster had fewer N-insertions in productive TCRs than the approximately 610-donor mean. Roughly uniform sequencing depth across donors was assumed in presence/absence analyses, although this assumption may not hold. HLA typing was unavailable for some donors at each locus, so association tests used only the typed subset. In vitro tests confirmed that a few of the cytomegalovirus-associated TCR beta chains recognize cytomegalovirus antigens. At a false discovery rate of 0.05, a later analysis linked under 20,000 TCR beta sequences to specific HLA alleles. Because the 87-base-pair reads could not distinguish some IMGT-functional V segments, including TRBV6-2 and TRBV6-3, those segments were excluded. This cohort had only TCR beta chains sequenced, and the lack of alpha or paired-chain data limited which features could be detected. In the study, some 180 TCR beta chains were listed as associated with cytomegalovirus. Correlated functional status among segregating V segments might be attributable to linkage disequilibrium, but an unknown experimental factor could not be ruled out. Across donors, most TCR sequences were observed very rarely, whereas some public TCRs were present in many individuals. According to the authors, the approach could potentially be generalized to other disease states and immunological phenotypes. According to a later analysis, TCR association rates differed among HLA loci, with DRB1 alleles showing the most associated TCRs and HLA-C alleles showing the fewest. Cytomegalovirus status was reported to be diagnosed by the classifier with high specificity and sensitivity in both the original and validation cohorts. The sequencing pipeline was judged likely to have produced a cluster of highly shared sequence variants as a technical artifact.

This clone was counted a few times. Its antigen has not been determined. Qualities for individual bases were not recorded, and no much larger clone is one base off. The CDR3 runs 18 residues from the cysteine to the phenylalanine. CDR3 DNA is the only sequence kept; it has 54 bases, read in frame from the first base. Trimming at the junction amounts to 5 bases on V and 3 bases on J, and the germline ends lie 23 bases apart. The germline V gene sets CDR1 to SGHAT and CDR2 to FQNNGV. Libraries came from the immunoSEQ multiplex PCR assay. The multiplex PCR relied on a mix of 60 forward primers for TCR Vbeta segments and 13 reverse primers for TCR Jbeta segments. The CDR3 region of rearranged TCR beta genes was amplified from genomic DNA with a multiplex PCR assay. On the Illumina HiSeq System, the amplified TCR beta libraries were sequenced as 87-base-pair reads. Under the source paper's analysis protocol: In a later analysis, about 80 million unique TCR beta chains were counted across the roughly 670 repertoires, and roughly 11 million of these chains were shared by at least two donors. Raw reads were error-corrected and collapsed into unique sequences by a nearest-neighbor algorithm in which closely related sequences were merged to remove PCR and sequencing errors. CDR3 sequences were aligned to IMGT reference sequences to assign V, D and J gene segments. For a sequence to be retained, at least a six-nucleotide match to both a V gene segment and a J gene segment was required. Rearrangements were called productive when the CDR3 lacked stop codons and stayed in frame with V and J; all others were non-productive. CDR3 was defined according to IMGT convention as the region running from the second conserved V-encoded cysteine to the conserved J-encoded phenylalanine. The earlier analysis of roughly 590 of the donors excluded any sequence lacking an unambiguous match to a single V gene segment. In an earlier analysis of 500 to 750 of the donors, V segments were called functional above 56.7% productive rearrangements and were called segregating when the between-donor standard deviation exceeded 5%. A statistical classification framework was built to diagnose cytomegalovirus status from the catalog of TCR beta chain sequences. A later analysis assigned V and J genes by comparing TCR nucleotide sequences with IMGT/GENE-DB human TR gene sequences. A later analysis assigned CDR3 sequences and most-parsimonious VDJ recombination scenarios with the TCRdist pipeline. In a later analysis, each TCR beta chain was defined by its CDR3 amino acid sequence together with its V-gene family, and reads lacking a unique V-gene family were excluded. A later analysis removed over 500 highly shared, low-generation-probability nucleotide sequences to deal with suspected cross-contamination and a sequencing artifact. For each public chain, a later analysis derived a clonal expansion index from normalized ranks of inferred template counts within each repertoire. A later analysis computed generation probabilities with a VDJ recombination model fitted to out-of-frame rearrangements, and checked the results against IGoR. In a later analysis, TCR-TCR, TCR-HLA and TCR-CMV co-occurrence was scored with hypergeometric tests, and a repertoire-size bias correction was applied to TCR pairs. To estimate false discovery rates, a later analysis permuted the HLA or CMV assignments 20 times. In a later analysis, co-occurring TCRs were grouped using DBSCAN, with TCRdist sequence similarity added in when clustering inside HLA-allele-positive subsets. Repertoires with fewer than 30,000 or more than 120,000 public chains, plus five repertoires with anomalous nucleotide sharing, were excluded from co-occurrence clustering. The source is immuneACCESS, and TCRdb retained only in-frame sequences with V and J called. Part of the clones is not carried over; for the studies checked, unresolved V genes explain less than half of this, and the remainder is unexplained. The DNA gave D and trimming, while V, J and clone size come from that table. Here the sample has around 98,000 clones; around 70% occur a single time. The top ten constitute over 0.95% of the sample.

The cohort comprised some 680 healthy bone marrow donors. Cohort members were all nominally healthy when sampled, although unrecorded immune exposures were likely present. The donor tested CMV seronegative and was one of the 352 seronegative cohort members. Every donor gave a peripheral blood sample, and the peripheral blood mononuclear cells from that sample were used for TCR beta sequencing. The Qiagen DNeasy Blood Extraction Kit was used to extract genomic DNA from the blood cell samples. The sequence links TRBV11-2 to TRBJ1-3; the D gene is unclear. This sequence originates from a female donor in good health and CMV-seronegative. The sample consisted of PBMCs. At the DNA level, the sequence is TGTGCCAGCAGCCCAATTGAACGTGCCCCGTCAGGTGGAAACACCATATATTTT. Its coded protein is CASSPIERAPSGGNTIYF.